The clone carrying this T cell receptor beta chain was counted ten times or more. These data come from a study of molecular identifiers for immune sequencing clone quantification. The CDR3 runs 16 residues. Germline V CDR1 and CDR2: SGHNT, YYREEE (reference sequence). With 4 bases clipped from V and 7 bases from J, the junction kept 12 bases outside the gene matches. TCRdb passed the PCR reads through MiXCR, listing each CDR3 protein once. The sample holds around 89,000 distinct CDR3 sequences, roughly 20% seen once. The source is a human donor in good health. Some libraries in this study had Jurkat cell RNA spiked in. Sequencing was done on a sample of naive CD8+ T cells from blood, with Jurkat cell RNA spiked in. The subset: FACS-sorted CD8+CD4-CCR7+CD45RA+ naive T cells. V usage is TRBV5-4 and J usage is TRBJ2-2, with TRBD2 matching 8 bases. CDR3 amino acids: CASSPGREGLGGELFF. As DNA, the CDR3 is TGTGCCAGCAGCCCCGGGAGGGAGGGCCTTGGCGGGGAGCTGTTTTTT.